In this sample, the clone carrying this TCR beta chain turned up a few times. Clones were sequenced by immunoSEQ multiplex PCR, and TCRdb holds only the in-frame ones, with some missing. This table has some 47,000 clones, approximately 75% appearing once. This CDR3 has 15 residues. Trimming removed 2 bases at V and 4 bases at J, with 12 bases between. Germline V gene lookup returns CDR1 SGHRS and CDR2 YFSETQ. The data derive from a study of T cells in tumors after PD-1 blockade. The source is a human donor with basal cell carcinoma. The J gene is TRBJ2-2, the V gene TRBV5-1; D possibly corresponds to TRBD1 (6 bases). The sample consisted of PBMCs, taken before anti-PD-1 treatment. The CDR3 is CASSFAGAGTGELFF. CDR3 nucleotides: TGCGCCAGCAGCTTCGCAGGGGCGGGCACCGGGGAGCTGTTTTTT.